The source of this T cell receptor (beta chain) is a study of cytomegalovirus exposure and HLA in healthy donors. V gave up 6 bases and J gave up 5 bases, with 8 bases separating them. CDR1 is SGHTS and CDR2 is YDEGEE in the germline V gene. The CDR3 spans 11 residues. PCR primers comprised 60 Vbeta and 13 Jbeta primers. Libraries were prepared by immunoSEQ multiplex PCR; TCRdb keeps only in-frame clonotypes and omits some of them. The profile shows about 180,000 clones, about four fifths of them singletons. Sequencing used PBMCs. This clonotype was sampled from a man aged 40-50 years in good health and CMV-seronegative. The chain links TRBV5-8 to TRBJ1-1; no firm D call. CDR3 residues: CASNIVTEAFF. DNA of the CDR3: TGTGCCAGCAACATCGTAACTGAAGCTTTCTTT.